This T cell receptor (beta chain) was identified in a study of T cell responses to AZD1222 COVID-19 vaccine. On this clone itself: The antigen remains unidentified.

The CDR3 is 12 amino acids. Per germline, CDR1 MNHEY and CDR2 SVGAGI. V was pared by 6 bases and J by 5 bases, with 11 bases between. This table comes from immunoSEQ multiplex PCR, and its TCRdb copy is limited to in-frame clones, with some not included. The sample has fewer than 150,000 clones, over 85% seen once. Findings of the study overall: There were repertoire samples only from the period after the peak T cell response.

The receptor comes from an adult in good health. This specimen consisted of peripheral blood, obtained on day 0 of AZD1222 vaccination. The chain is built from TRBV6-5 and TRBJ2-7, with D tentatively TRBD1 (6 bases). The CDR3 sequence is CASSPNRDEQYF. The CDR3 coding sequence is TGTGCCAGCAGCCCGAACAGGGACGAGCAGTACTTC.